This passage covers 30 T cell receptor beta chains from one sample sequenced in a study of blood T cell repertoires in COVID-19 (dated by TCRdb to 2020 to 2021). The library was obtained by the immunoSEQ multiplex PCR assay. Imported from immuneACCESS, the table was reduced by TCRdb to in-frame sequences with V and J called. These copies leave out some clones; in studies compared against another copy, an unresolved V gene accounts for under half, and the cause of the remainder is not known. This sample is represented by 350,000 or so clones; 92% of them were singletons. Of the sample, approximately 17% is held by the ten largest clones. Specimen: PBMCs or T cells enriched from blood (not recorded which). These receptors were collected from a woman in her 30s who had recovered from COVID-19.

J is TRBJ2-1 and V is TRBV7-3; the D gene is possibly TRBD1 (5 bases). The CDR3 is made up of 12 amino acids. CDR1 and CDR2 (germline): SGHTA, FQGTGA. V was shortened by 1 base and J by 10 bases, with 8 bases between the two germline ends. CDR3 sequence: CASSLNRGEQFF. The CDR3 DNA reads TGTGCCAGCAGCTTAAATAGGGGCGAGCAGTTCTTC.

The CDR3, as DNA: TGTGCCAGCAGCCCCGGGACAGGGAAGTCCTACAATGAGCAGTTCTTC. Its protein is CASSPGTGKSYNEQFF. The rearrangement links TRBV7-3 to TRBJ2-1, with TRBD1 matching 9 bases. The CDR3 loop spans 16 amino acids. Trimming cost V 5 bases and J 1 base; bases outside gene matches: 6. Germline V gene data show CDR1 as SGHTA and CDR2 as FQGTGA. The variable domain in full, with the rest retrieved from reference TRBV7-3 and TRBJ2-1, is GAGVSQTPSNKVTEKGKYVELRCDPISGHTALYWYRQSLGQGPEFLIYFQGTGAADDSGLPNDRFFAVRPEGSVSTLKIQRTERGDSAVYLCASSPGTGKSYNEQFFGPGTRLTVL.

The chain recombines TRBV13 with TRBJ2-1, with 13 nucleotides matching TRBD2. Germline loops: CDR1 PRHDT, CDR2 FYEKMQ (reference sequence). J lost 9 bases, V lost 4 bases, and 3 bases had no gene match. The CDR3 length is 14 residues. CDR3 sequence: CASSSTSGRTEQFF. Here the CDR3 DNA reads TGTGCCAGCAGCTCGACTAGCGGGAGGACTGAGCAGTTCTTC.

The chain combines TRBV11-2 with TRBJ1-1; D remains unclear. This CDR3 is 13 amino acids long. Germline CDR1 is SGHAT and CDR2 is FQNNGV. Between the trimmed V and J ends, which lost 1 base and 9 bases, there was a span of 12 bases. CDR3: CASSLASGYQAFF. CDR3 sequence (DNA): TGTGCCAGCAGCTTAGCTTCGGGTTACCAAGCTTTCTTT.

The chain employs TRBV7-2 and TRBJ2-7, with a weak D call TRBD2 (5 bases). CDR1 is SGHTA and CDR2 is FQGNSA in the germline V gene. The CDR3 sequence is 14 residues long. The ends were cut back, 6 bases at V and 2 bases at J, with 14 bases in the middle. The CDR3 loop reads CASRRGADPYEQYF. CDR3 nucleotide sequence: TGTGCCAGCAGGAGAGGAGCGGACCCCTACGAGCAGTACTTC.

This clone was seen ten or more times. The chain couples TRBV6-2 or TRBV6-3 to TRBJ1-1; D gene ambiguous. Germline assignment: CDR1 MNHEY and CDR2 SVGEGT. V lost 0 bases and J lost 1, with 12 bases in between. There are 16 residues in the CDR3. The CDR3 protein is CASSYSVWEQNTEAFF. The CDR3 DNA is TGTGCCAGCAGTTACTCGGTATGGGAGCAGAACACTGAAGCTTTCTTT.

A single count supports this clone. The chain carries TRBV7-9 and TRBJ2-7, with D possibly TRBD2 on 5 matching bases. The V gene's germline CDR1 is SEHNR and CDR2 FQNEAQ (reference sequence). The ends were cut back, 2 bases at V and 5 bases at J, with 7 bases in the middle. CDR3 length equals 12 residues. CDR3 coding DNA: TGTGCCAGCAGCTTATTCGGGAACGAGCAGTACTTC. Amino acids: CASSLFGNEQYF.

The chain links TRBV19 to TRBJ2-1; D remains ambiguous. The germline V gene has CDR1 LNHDA and CDR2 SQIVND (reference sequence). Trimming cost V 3 bases and J 0 bases, with 12 bases left between them. This CDR3 spans 16 amino acids. The CDR3 DNA is TGTGCCAGTAGTATCAACATACTACGCTCCTACAATGAGCAGTTCTTC. Translated, it gives CASSINILRSYNEQFF.

This clone was counted once. This chain joins TRBV5-4 and TRBJ2-7, with a weak D call TRBD1 (6 bases). The ends were cut back, 0 bases at V and 5 bases at J, with 9 bases in the middle. The germline gives CDR1 SGHNT, CDR2 YYREEE (reference sequence). The CDR3 extends over 13 amino acids. The CDR3 DNA follows: TGTGCCAGCAGCTTGGACAGGGCGGACGAGCAGTACTTC. Translating gives CASSLDRADEQYF. The full variable domain, with the rest looked up from reference TRBV5-4 and TRBJ2-7, is ETGVTQSPTHLIKTRGQQVTLRCSSQSGHNTVSWYQQALGQGPQFIFQYYREEENGRGNFPPRFSGLQFPNYSSELNVNALELDDSALYLCASSLDRADEQYFGPGTRLTVT.

V gene TRBV30 combines with J gene TRBJ1-1; the D gene is possibly TRBD1 (5 bases). The CDR3 extends over 14 amino acids. Deletions cut 5 bases from V and 3 bases from J, with 16 bases between. Germline CDR1 and CDR2: GTSNPN and SVGIG (reference sequence). The CDR3 DNA reads as TGTGCCTGGGGGCGGAGGGGCTTCGACACTGAAGCTTTCTTT. The encoded protein is CAWGRRGFDTEAFF.

This chain connects TRBV4-1 to TRBJ2-1, with TRBD2 identical over 10 bases. V dropped 1 base and J dropped 9; count of bases not matched to a gene: 15. The CDR3 spans 18 residues. The germline V gene has CDR1 MGHRA and CDR2 YSYEKL. The CDR3 region has the DNA TGCGCCAGCAGCCAAGCGCGAGCGGGGGGGCTTTATGGTAGTGAGCAGTTCTTC. Translated, it gives CASSQARAGGLYGSEQFF.

The J gene is TRBJ2-2, the V gene TRBV6-5; 9 nucleotides match TRBD1. Germline-derived CDR1 and CDR2 are MNHEY and SVGAGI. V shed 1 base, J shed 5 bases, and the junction held 5 bases outside the gene matches. The CDR3 runs to 16 residues. The chain's CDR3 is CASSYLGTGNTGELFF. CDR3 DNA sequence: TGTGCCAGCAGTTACTTAGGGACAGGGAATACCGGGGAGCTGTTTTTT.

This clone occurred once. CDR3 DNA: TGTGCCAGCAGCCACGGACTAGCGGGAGGGAGCACAGATACGCAGTATTTT. Protein sequence: CASSHGLAGGSTDTQYF. The J gene is TRBJ2-3, the V gene TRBV7-3; 15 bases line up with TRBD2. This CDR3 has 17 residues. Germline CDR1 SGHTA, CDR2 FQGTGA. Trimming took 5 bases from V and 0 from J; bases not matched to a gene: 3.

This rearrangement joins TRBV7-9 to TRBJ1-4, with 10 bases aligning to TRBD1. V gave up 0 bases and J gave up 7 bases; unmatched junction bases: 5. This CDR3 has 16 residues. Per the germline V gene, CDR1 is SEHNR and CDR2 is FQNEAQ (reference sequence). CDR3 sequence: CASSLAGDRGFEKLFF. CDR3 nucleotide sequence: TGTGCCAGCAGCTTAGCGGGGGACAGGGGTTTTGAAAAACTGTTTTTT.

The rearrangement uses TRBV15 and TRBJ1-4, with no clear D. The CDR3 contains 15 residues. V was trimmed by 0 bases and J by 6 bases, leaving 11 bases between them. Germline CDR1 LNHNV, CDR2 YYDKDF (reference sequence). The CDR3 region is CATSRDSGSYEKLFF. The CDR3 region has the DNA TGTGCCACCAGCAGAGATTCAGGCAGTTATGAAAAACTGTTTTTT. The complete variable domain, with remaining parts taken from reference TRBV15 and TRBJ1-4, reads DAMVIQNPRYQVTQFGKPVTLSCSQTLNHNVMYWYQQKSSQAPKLLFHYYDKDFNNEADTPDNFQSRRPNTSFCFLDIRSPGLGDTAMYLCATSRDSGSYEKLFFGSGTQLSVL.

This sequence joins TRBV30 and TRBJ2-7; no definite D call. The V end was cut by 4 bases, the J end by 1 base, with 5 bases between. The CDR3 sequence is 11 residues long. The germline CDR1 and CDR2 sequences are GTSNPN and SVGIG (reference sequence). The CDR3 loop is CAWTGSYEQYF. In nucleotides, the CDR3 is TGTGCCTGGACAGGTTCCTACGAGCAGTACTTC.

This chain connects TRBV3-1 (or the pseudogene TRBV3-2) to TRBJ1-6; 9 bases are shared with TRBD1. J was trimmed by 7 bases and V by 4 bases; bases with no gene match: 20. Per germline, CDR1 LGHDT and CDR2 YNNKEL (reference sequence). The CDR3 is 20 amino acids. Here the CDR3 reads CASSLRTTTDRGGVNSPLHF. The CDR3 DNA follows: TGTGCCAGCAGCCTAAGGACCACCACAGACAGGGGGGGTGTGAATTCACCCCTCCACTTT.

CDR3 sequence (DNA): TGTGCCAGCATCAGAGAGGGGGTTTACTACGAGCAGTACTTC. Translating it yields CASIREGVYYEQYF. The genes are TRBV2 and TRBJ2-7; weak D call: TRBD1 (6 bases). This CDR3 has 14 residues. Germline assignment: CDR1 SNHLY and CDR2 FYNNEI. V dropped 7 bases and J dropped 3 bases, with 16 bases sitting between them.

As DNA, the CDR3 is TGTGCCAGCAGCTCGCAGCTTGACAGGGGTGAGACCCAGTACTTC. It encodes CASSSQLDRGETQYF. V and J are TRBV7-2 and TRBJ2-5; 8 bases are a match to TRBD1. The CDR3 covers 15 residues. The V segment lost 4 bases and the J segment 5 bases; nucleotides outside the gene matches: 9. Germline V CDR1 and CDR2: SGHTA, FQGNSA.

The chain links TRBV7-2 to TRBJ2-7, with TRBD2 matching 7 bases. CDR1 and CDR2 (germline): SGHTA, FQGNSA. V was pared by 5 bases and J by 2 bases, with 3 bases of the junction left unmatched. CDR3 size: 13 residues. The CDR3 loop is CASSLSGTYEQYF. For the CDR3, the DNA is TGTGCCAGCAGCCTCAGCGGGACCTACGAGCAGTACTTC.

This rearrangement joins TRBV4-2 to TRBJ1-1, with D unclear. The CDR3 has 14 amino acids. Trimming left V 1 base short and J 1 base short, with 7 bases between. The germline CDR1 and CDR2 sequences are LGHNA and YNFKEQ. CDR3 coding DNA: TGTGCCAGCAGCCAAGTGAGTAAGAACACTGAAGCTTTCTTT. Translating it yields CASSQVSKNTEAFF.

This clone showed up just once. CDR3 protein: CASIPGDTNYGYTF. The CDR3 nucleotides read TGTGCCAGCATCCCAGGGGACACCAACTATGGCTACACCTTC. The chain employs TRBV6-5 and TRBJ1-2; tentatively, D is TRBD1 (6 bases). The CDR3 is 14 amino acids. The germline V and J ends were trimmed by 7 bases and 2 bases, with 14 bases remaining between them. Germline V gene sequence: CDR1 MNHEY, CDR2 SVGAGI.

The CDR3 coding sequence is TGTGCCAGCAGCTTCTCGACAGGACCCCATCAGCCCCAGCATTTT. Translated, it gives CASSFSTGPHQPQHF. The V and J genes are TRBV7-2 and TRBJ1-5, with D perhaps TRBD1 (6 bases). The CDR3 runs 15 residues. CDR1 SGHTA and CDR2 FQGNSA come from the germline V gene. With 3 bases removed from V and 5 bases from J, the gap between germline ends came to 14 bases.

V gene TRBV6-5 combines with J gene TRBJ1-6, with 11 bases matching TRBD1. V lost 6 bases and J lost 9; bases outside the gene matches: 4. The germline V gene encodes CDR1 MNHEY and CDR2 SVGAGI. The CDR3 extends over 14 amino acids. This chain's CDR3 is CASRGDRGSSPLHF. DNA for the CDR3: TGTGCCAGCAGGGGGGACAGGGGGAGTTCACCCCTCCACTTT.

This clone was seen only a few times. The chain is built from TRBV6-6 and TRBJ2-3, with D possibly matching TRBD2 (7 bases). The CDR3 loop spans 13 amino acids. V dropped 8 bases and J dropped 1 base, with 10 bases sitting between them. In germline, CDR1 is MNHNY, CDR2 SVGAGI (reference sequence). CDR3 sequence (DNA): TGTGCCAGCGGAGGGGGGGGCACAGATACGCAGTATTTT. Amino acids: CASGGGGTDTQYF.

The V call is TRBV7-9, the J call TRBJ2-1, with D maybe TRBD2 (6 bases). V was pared by 3 bases and J by 0 bases, with 18 bases between. CDR3 length: 18 amino acids. Germline values: CDR1 SEHNR, CDR2 FQNEAQ (reference sequence). Here the CDR3 reads CASSFPDGGDTSYNEQFF. DNA of the CDR3: TGTGCCAGCAGCTTTCCGGACGGGGGAGATACCTCCTACAATGAGCAGTTCTTC.

The V call is TRBV19, the J call TRBJ1-1, with 8 bases that match TRBD1. V dropped 8 bases and J dropped 6; count of bases not matched to a gene: 20. Germline V gene sequence: CDR1 LNHDA, CDR2 SQIVND (reference sequence). The CDR3 is 17 amino acids. The CDR3 DNA sequence: TGTGCCAGTGCCCCAGGGGGCGCCCACATCCGAGGCCCTGAAGCTTTCTTT. It translates to CASAPGGAHIRGPEAFF. The whole variable domain, remainder taken from reference TRBV19 and TRBJ1-1, is DGGITQSPKYLFRKEGQNVTLSCEQNLNHDAMYWYRQDPGQGLRLIYYSQIVNDFQKGDIAEGYSVSREKKESFPLTVTSAQKNPTAFYLCASAPGGAHIRGPEAFFGQGTRLTVV.

The chain carries TRBV6-5 and TRBJ2-1, with 7 nucleotides matching TRBD2. Germline V gene data show CDR1 as MNHEY and CDR2 as SVGAGI. With V trimmed by 6 bases and J by 4 bases, 6 bases remained unmatched. The CDR3 spans 14 residues. Written as DNA, the CDR3 is TGTGCCAGCAGCGGACTAGGGTGGTACAATGAGCAGTTCTTC. It translates to CASSGLGWYNEQFF.

The chain carries TRBV18 and TRBJ1-2, with 8 bases matching TRBD1. V shed 2 bases and J 6 bases; nucleotides not matched to a gene: 8. The CDR3 covers 15 residues. In germline, CDR1 is KGHSH, CDR2 LQKENI. As DNA, the CDR3 is TGTGCCAGCTCACCAAACGGACAGGGTGGAGATGGCTACACCTTC. Its protein is CASSPNGQGGDGYTF.

The CDR3 DNA sequence: TGTGCCAGCAGCCCCCGGACAGGGGGACTTGGCTACACCTTC. Its translation: CASSPRTGGLGYTF. The V gene is TRBV5-6, the J gene TRBJ1-2; 10 bases map to TRBD1. CDR3 length equals 14 residues. Trimming removed 4 bases from V and 7 bases from J; junction bases left unmatched: 7. Germline lookup yields CDR1 SGHDT and CDR2 YYEEEE. The full variable domain, completed using reference TRBV5-6 and TRBJ1-2, is DAGVTQSPTHLIKTRGQQVTLRCSPKSGHDTVSWYQQALGQGPQFIFQYYEEEERQRGNFPDRFSGHQFPNYSSELNVNALLLGDSALYLCASSPRTGGLGYTFGSGTRLTVV.